This T cell receptor (beta chain) originates from a study of CD8 T cells in Susac syndrome. V was clipped by 5 bases and J by 0 bases, with 12 bases between them. From germline, CDR1 is PRHDT and CDR2 FYEKMQ (reference sequence). This CDR3 region has 15 residues. An amount of RNA that ranged from about 0.45 to 1 ug was reverse transcribed with random hexamers. TCRdb processed the immunoSEQ multiplex PCR reads anew with MiXCR; each CDR3 protein has one entry. The sample includes about 200,000 distinct CDR3 sequences, about 94% seen only once; the top ten take around 0.15%. V gene TRBV13 combines with J gene TRBJ2-3; D is unresolved. The specimen sequenced was CD8+ T cells from PBMCs. The clonotype was recovered from a human donor with multiple sclerosis. CDR3 bases: TGTGCCAGCAGCCGGGTCTTAGAAAGCACAGATACGCAGTATTTT. Protein sequence: CASSRVLESTDTQYF.